Following are 30 T cell receptor beta chains from one sample sequenced in a study of CD8 T cells in ankylosing spondylitis. TCRdb reanalysed the 5' RACE reads using MiXCR and keeps one entry per CDR3 protein. Of 200,000 to 250,000 distinct CDR3 sequences detected, about 10% appear once; the ten largest clones hold 21%. The sample consisted of blood, either unsorted or a sorted T cell fraction (not recorded which). The receptors come from a male donor with ankylosing spondylitis or in good health (not recorded which).

There are many counts of this clonotype. V is TRBV20-1 and J is TRBJ2-7; perhaps D is TRBD1 or TRBD2 (5 bases each). The germline gives CDR1 DFQATT, CDR2 SNEGSKA (reference sequence). This CDR3 has 15 amino acids. Trimming took off 2 bases at V and 0 bases at J, with 14 bases between the two ends. CDR3 residues: CSARQPGSASYEQYF. The DNA for the CDR3 is TGCAGTGCTAGACAACCAGGGAGTGCCTCCTACGAGCAGTACTTC.

This clonotype was detected only a few times. The CDR3 spells CASSLTATGQETQYF. The CDR3 DNA sequence: TGTGCCAGCAGCTTAACGGCAACAGGACAAGAGACCCAGTACTTC. The chain couples TRBV7-3 to TRBJ2-5; TRBD1 is a possible D gene (5 bases). V lost 0 bases, J lost 2 bases, and 10 bases lay in between. Germline CDR1 and CDR2: SGHTA and FQGTGA. The CDR3 extends over 15 amino acids.

This chain uses TRBV7-2 with TRBJ2-7; D is undetermined. CDR1 and CDR2 (germline): SGHTA, FQGNSA. Trimming pared 2 bases from V and 2 bases from J, leaving 13 bases between. CDR3 size: 15 residues. DNA for the CDR3: TGTGCCAGCAGCTTATTCCAGGCCCTCACCTACGAGCAGTACTTC. This gives the protein CASSLFQALTYEQYF.

This clonotype appeared many times. This chain links TRBV5-1 with TRBJ2-3, with 8 bases aligning to TRBD2. This CDR3 comprises 17 residues. V lost 2 bases and J lost 0; bases outside the gene matches: 8. Germline-derived CDR1 and CDR2 are SGHRS and YFSETQ. The CDR3 bases are TGCGCCAGCAGCTTCGCCAGCGGGGGAGCTAGCACAGATACGCAGTATTTT. Amino acid sequence: CASSFASGGASTDTQYF.

This clonotype was observed a few times. A junction boundary mismatches the germline segment, possibly from a read error. The chain joins TRBV12-3 or TRBV12-4 to TRBJ1-1; D gene uncertain. The CDR3 is 12 residues long. The CDR3, as DNA: TGTGCCAGCAGTTGGACGGCGACTGAAGCTTTTTTT. Translating gives CASSWTATEAFF.

This clonotype has a count of ten or more. V usage is TRBV20-1 and J usage is TRBJ2-5, with unresolved D. The length of the CDR3 is 11 residues. The V gene lost 4 bases and the J gene lost 4 bases, with 7 bases spanning the gap. The germline V gene encodes CDR1 DFQATT and CDR2 SNEGSKA (reference sequence). CDR3 sequence (DNA): TGCAGTGCTACCATGGGAGAGACCCAGTACTTC. Its translation: CSATMGETQYF.

This clonotype was recorded at least ten times. The chain carries TRBV5-6 and TRBJ2-7; D remains ambiguous. Germline loops: CDR1 SGHDT, CDR2 YYEEEE. This CDR3 comprises 11 residues. V was pared by 7 bases and J by 2 bases, with 7 bases between. The CDR3 sequence: CASGDTYEQYF. The CDR3 DNA follows: TGTGCCAGCGGGGATACCTACGAGCAGTACTTC. Full variable domain (rest looked up from reference TRBV5-6 and TRBJ2-7): DAGVTQSPTHLIKTRGQQVTLRCSPKSGHDTVSWYQQALGQGPQFIFQYYEEEERQRGNFPDRFSGHQFPNYSSELNVNALLLGDSALYLCASGDTYEQYFGPGTRLTVT.

This clonotype was found many times. The rearrangement joins TRBV7-2 to TRBJ1-1, with D maybe TRBD1 (5 bases). The CDR3 length is 15 residues. V was trimmed by 0 bases and J by 10 bases, leaving 18 bases between them. CDR1 and CDR2 (germline): SGHTA, FQGNSA. In nucleotides, the CDR3 is TGTGCCAGCAGCTTAGCGGTACCGGGGCAGGGCGGAGCTTTCTTT. This gives the protein CASSLAVPGQGGAFF.

J is TRBJ2-5 and V is TRBV11-3; TRBD1 matches 10 bases. Germline V gene sequence: CDR1 SGHNT, CDR2 YENEEA. The CDR3 extends over 15 amino acids. With 4 bases clipped from V and 3 bases from J, the junction kept 5 bases outside the gene matches. The CDR3 is CASSSGTGEEETQYF. In DNA, the CDR3 is TGTGCCAGCAGCTCGGGGACAGGGGAGGAAGAGACCCAGTACTTC.

This clonotype was counted between two and nine times. The chain employs TRBV7-2 and TRBJ2-7; 7 bases map to TRBD2. CDR3 length equals 15 residues. Per the germline V gene, CDR1 is SGHTA and CDR2 is FQGNSA. The junction had 7 bases not matched to a gene; V was cut back by 5 bases and J by 0 bases. The CDR3 is CASSATSRSSYEQYF. The CDR3 DNA follows: TGTGCCAGCAGCGCGACTAGCAGGAGCTCCTACGAGCAGTACTTC.

This clonotype has at least ten counts. The rearrangement links TRBV5-6 to TRBJ2-3; D perhaps matches TRBD1 (6 bases). The CDR3 is made up of 16 amino acids. Trimming took off 2 bases at V and 3 bases at J, with 16 bases between the two ends. The V gene's germline CDR1 is SGHDT and CDR2 YYEEEE. CDR3 DNA sequence: TGTGCCAGCAGCTTATTACAGGGTAGTAGGACAGATACGCAGTATTTT. Translation: CASSLLQGSRTDTQYF.

This clonotype showed up many times. The rearrangement joins TRBV5-1 to TRBJ2-1; D is undetermined. CDR1 is SGHRS and CDR2 is YFSETQ in the germline V gene. The CDR3 is 13 amino acids. V gave up 0 bases and J gave up 10 bases, with 11 bases separating them. In DNA form, the CDR3 reads TGCGCCAGCAGCTTGGACATCCAGTGGGAGCAGTTCTTC. Translated, it gives CASSLDIQWEQFF.

This clonotype was recorded at least ten times. The rearrangement joins TRBV6-1 to TRBJ1-4; 11 positions agree with TRBD1. The CDR3 covers 14 residues. Germline V gene sequence: CDR1 MNHNS, CDR2 SASEGT. J gave up 7 bases and V 6 bases, and 4 bases lay outside the gene matches. DNA for the CDR3: TGTGCCAGCAGGAGGACAGGGGGCACTGAAAAACTGTTTTTT. Its protein is CASRRTGGTEKLFF.

This clonotype was detected many times. The chain joins TRBV20-1 to TRBJ2-4; the D gene is possibly TRBD1 (5 bases). This CDR3 is 11 amino acids long. V was shortened by 4 bases and J by 6 bases, with 7 bases between the two germline ends. The V gene's germline CDR1 is DFQATT and CDR2 SNEGSKA (reference sequence). The CDR3 nucleotides read TGCAGTGCTAAAGGGGTAAACATTCAGTACTTC. It specifies CSAKGVNIQYF.

The chain joins TRBV5-1 to TRBJ2-5, with D uncertain. The germline CDR1 and CDR2 sequences are SGHRS and YFSETQ. V was pared by 4 bases and J by 1 base, with 11 bases between. The CDR3 loop spans 14 amino acids. CDR3 in amino acids: CASSRTAAQETQYF. DNA of the CDR3: TGCGCCAGCAGCCGGACGGCCGCCCAAGAGACCCAGTACTTC.

To note about this clonotype: The CDR3 end shows no conserved phenylalanine or tryptophan, and so a read error is likely. The chain recombines TRBV11-2 with TRBJ2-7, with 8 bases matching TRBD2. The CDR3 is 15 amino acids. Germline V gene lookup returns CDR1 SGHAT and CDR2 FQNNGV. After removal of 7 bases from V and 0 bases from J, the junction contained 8 bases not matched to a gene. For the CDR3, the DNA is TGTGCCAGCACCCCCGGGGGGGCCCTCTCCTACGAGCAGTACCTC. It yields the protein CASTPGGALSYEQYL.

With respect to this clonotype: This may be a read error: a much more frequent sequence differs by one nucleotide. The chain couples TRBV20-1 to TRBJ2-3, with a possible D match to TRBD1 (6 bases). The closer fit of TRBJ1-5 to the DNA end suggests the J call may be wrong. The CDR3 has 11 amino acids. Germline V gives CDR1 DFQATT, CDR2 SNEGSKA (reference sequence). Written as DNA, the CDR3 is TGCAGTGCCGGGGGCACAGATACGCAGCATTTT. It encodes CSAGGTDTQHF.

The chain recombines TRBV5-1 with TRBJ2-1; 14 bases are a match to TRBD2. V lost 0 bases and J lost 9; bases outside the gene matches: 5. This CDR3 comprises 16 residues. Germline V lookup: CDR1 SGHRS, CDR2 YFSETQ. This chain's CDR3 is CASSLVTSGGAGEQFF. In DNA form, the CDR3 reads TGCGCCAGCAGCTTGGTGACTAGCGGGGGGGCAGGTGAGCAGTTCTTC.

In its sample, this clonotype was seen many times. The chain links TRBV9 to TRBJ1-6; possible D gene TRBD1, 5 bases. This CDR3 is 15 amino acids long. The V gene lost 4 bases and the J gene lost 6 bases, with 14 bases spanning the gap. Germline V gene sequence: CDR1 SGDLS, CDR2 YYNGEE. DNA for the CDR3: TGTGCCAGCAGCTTCCGGGACGCCGGTAATTCACCCCTCCACTTT. Encoded protein: CASSFRDAGNSPLHF. Combining the CDR3 with reference TRBV9 and TRBJ1-6 gives the whole variable domain DSGVTQTPKHLITATGQRVTLRCSPRSGDLSVYWYQQSLDQGLQFLIQYYNGEERAKGNILERFSAQQFPDLHSELNLSSLELGDSALYFCASSFRDAGNSPLHFGNGTRLTVT.

This clonotype was seen at least ten times. The chain uses TRBV20-1 and TRBJ2-7; 8 bases align to TRBD1. The V and J ends lost 5 bases and 2 bases, in that order; junction bases with no gene match: 8. Germline V gene data show CDR1 as DFQATT and CDR2 as SNEGSKA (reference sequence). CDR3 length: 14 amino acids. CDR3 sequence (DNA): TGCAGTGCTTCTCTCGAGGACAGGGCCTACGAGCAGTACTTC. It specifies CSASLEDRAYEQYF.

This clonotype has a count of ten or more. The chain joins TRBV5-1 to TRBJ1-1; D gene uncertain. Trimming cost V 3 bases and J 8 bases, with 14 bases left between them. The CDR3 covers 13 residues. Per the germline V gene, CDR1 is SGHRS and CDR2 is YFSETQ. The CDR3 protein is CASSSAGLYEAFF. In nucleotides, the CDR3 is TGCGCCAGCAGCTCTGCCGGACTTTACGAAGCTTTCTTT.

This clonotype was detected ten times or more. In DNA form, the CDR3 reads TGTGCCAGCAGTTTAGCGCTTGGGGCGAGGGCGCAGTATTTT. Translating it yields CASSLALGARAQYF. This rearrangement joins TRBV28 to TRBJ2-3; D assignment may be TRBD1 or TRBD2 (5 bases each). This CDR3 spans 14 amino acids. Trimming took off 2 bases at V and 10 bases at J, with 16 bases between the two ends. CDR1 MDHEN and CDR2 SYDVKM come from the germline V gene.

The rearrangement uses TRBV5-1 and TRBJ2-7; the match to TRBD1 covers 9 bases. This CDR3 is 17 amino acids long. The germline gives CDR1 SGHRS, CDR2 YFSETQ. The junction had 12 bases not matched to a gene; V was cut back by 4 bases and J by 1 base. For the CDR3, the DNA is TGCGCCAGCAGCACATTACAGGGGGCTATTGGTTCCTACGAGCAGTACTTC. Residues: CASSTLQGAIGSYEQYF.

The CDR3: CASSLGGSGSTEAFF. The CDR3 nucleotides read TGTGCCAGCAGCCTTGGAGGGTCCGGGAGCACTGAAGCTTTCTTT. The chain links TRBV7-9 to TRBJ1-1, with no clear D. The CDR3 contains 15 residues. Between the trimmed V and J ends, which lost 5 bases and 4 bases, there was a span of 17 bases. Germline V gene sequence: CDR1 SEHNR, CDR2 FQNEAQ (reference sequence). The whole variable domain, filled in from reference TRBV7-9 and TRBJ1-1, reads DTGVSQNPRHKITKRGQNVTFRCDPISEHNRLYWYRQTLGQGPEFLTYFQNEAQLEKSRLLSDRFSAERPKGSFSTLEIQRTEQGDSAMYLCASSLGGSGSTEAFFGQGTRLTVV.

At least ten counts were recorded for this clonotype. CDR3 sequence: CASAESGADTQYF. The CDR3 region has the DNA TGTGCTAGTGCCGAGTCGGGCGCAGATACGCAGTATTTT. This chain uses TRBV12-5 with TRBJ2-3; D unclear. The CDR3 is made up of 13 amino acids. CDR1 and CDR2 from the germline V gene are LGHNT and FRNRAP. V was shortened by 7 bases and J by 4 bases, with 12 bases between the two germline ends.

The sample holds many counts of this clonotype. The chain is built from TRBV7-2 and TRBJ2-1, with 7 bases identical to TRBD1. The CDR3 totals 17 residues. J gave up 0 bases and V 3 bases, and 8 bases lay outside the gene matches. Germline CDR1 SGHTA, CDR2 FQGNSA. Here the CDR3 DNA reads TGTGCCAGCAGCTTTACCCTGGGACAGAGCTCCTACAATGAGCAGTTCTTC. Protein: CASSFTLGQSSYNEQFF.

The CDR3 is CSATSFGASGGDNEQFF. For the CDR3, the DNA is TGCAGTGCCACATCATTTGGGGCTAGCGGGGGCGACAATGAGCAGTTCTTC. The chain carries TRBV20-1 and TRBJ2-1; 10 bases align to TRBD2. The CDR3 contains 17 residues. Germline CDR1 is DFQATT and CDR2 is SNEGSKA (reference sequence). The V and J ends lost 6 bases and 5 bases, in that order; junction bases with no gene match: 16.

This clonotype was observed a few times. The V and J genes are TRBV5-6 and TRBJ1-5; perhaps TRBD1 as D (5 bases). There are 15 residues in the CDR3. V gave up 4 bases and J gave up 1 base, with 12 bases separating them. CDR1 is SGHDT and CDR2 is YYEEEE in the germline V gene. The CDR3 DNA follows: TGTGCCAGCAGCCGCGGGGCAGCGAGCAATCAGCCCCAGCATTTT. Translated, it gives CASSRGAASNQPQHF.

A remark on this clonotype: This may stem from a read error, because a much larger clone lies one nucleotide away. DNA of the CDR3: TGCTGTGCTATATACCTAACCCGACAGGGAAGGACAGATACGCAGTATTTT. Amino acid sequence: CCAIYLTRQGRTDTQYF. The J gene is TRBJ2-3, the V gene TRBV20-1, with 7 bases lining up with TRBD1. The CDR3 loop spans 17 amino acids. In germline, CDR1 is DFQATT, CDR2 SNEGSKA (reference sequence).

This clonotype has ten or more counts. The V call is TRBV7-2, the J call TRBJ1-1; no clear D. The V and J ends lost 2 bases and 6 bases respectively, with 19 bases between them. The CDR3 is 16 residues long. Germline loops: CDR1 SGHTA, CDR2 FQGNSA. The CDR3 DNA is TGTGCCAGCAGCTTAACGTTAGGGAACGTGTATTCTGAAGCTTTCTTT. This codes for CASSLTLGNVYSEAFF.